These 2 T cell receptor beta chains came from one sample sequenced in a study of T-cell memory formation after mild COVID-19. One entry per CDR3 protein, called by TCRdb with MiXCR from the 5' RACE reads. In the table there are some 190,000 distinct CDR3 sequences, roughly 17% of which are singletons. Sequencing was performed on PBMCs or a T cell subset sorted from them (not recorded which). The origin of the receptors is an adult woman who had mild COVID-19 (a few samples of this study predate the infection). Cell type and time point are not known.

The table lists this clonotype with many counts. The V gene is TRBV29-1, the J gene TRBJ2-4, with TRBD2 matching over 9 bases. This CDR3 contains 13 residues. CDR1 is SQVTM and CDR2 is ANQGSEA in the germline V gene. V gave up 4 bases and J gave up 5 bases; unmatched junction bases: 3. The CDR3 bases are TGCAGCGTTGGGGTAGCGGGAGAAAACATTCAGTACTTC. Protein product: CSVGVAGENIQYF. The entire variable domain, with the rest obtained from reference TRBV29-1 and TRBJ2-4, is as follows: SAVISQKPSRDICQRGTSLTIQCQVDSQVTMMFWYRQQPGQSLTLIATANQGSEATYESGFVIDKFPISRPNLTFSTLTVSNMSPEDSSIYLCSVGVAGENIQYFGAGTRLSVL.

The DNA of the CDR3 is TGTGCCTGGAGTGTCAAGCGGGTCCCCTACGAGCAGTACTTC. Encoded protein: CAWSVKRVPYEQYF. The chain uses TRBV30 and TRBJ2-7, with D perhaps TRBD2 (6 bases). The V and J ends lost 0 bases and 2 bases respectively, with 11 bases between them. Per the germline V gene, CDR1 is GTSNPN and CDR2 is SVGIG (reference sequence). The CDR3 has 14 residues.